Presented here are 21 T cell receptor beta chains from one specimen sequenced in a study of T cells in Graves' hyperthyroidism and ophthalmopathy. Amplification targeted TCR beta CDR3 regions from RNA transcripts. First-round RT-PCR targeting the TCR CDR3 was performed with the HTBI primer set. TCRdb ran MiXCR on the multiplex PCR reads and lists one entry per CDR3 protein. The sample shows hundreds of thousands of distinct CDR3 sequences, approximately 14% of them seen only once. The sample was blood. These receptors came from a woman in her late teens or twenties with Graves' hyperthyroidism.

This clonotype showed up many times. This chain connects TRBV20-1 to TRBJ2-1; 8 bases line up with TRBD2. CDR3 length: 14 residues. Germline V gives CDR1 DFQATT, CDR2 SNEGSKA (reference sequence). V gave up 4 bases and J gave up 4 bases; unmatched junction bases: 6. Here the CDR3 DNA reads TGCAGTGCTACTCCGGGACTAGTGTACAATGAGCAGTTCTTC. As protein: CSATPGLVYNEQFF.

This clonotype was seen a few times. The chain is built from TRBV7-2 and TRBJ1-5, with a tentative D call TRBD1 (5 bases). Between the trimmed V and J ends, which lost 3 bases and 10 bases, there was a span of 22 bases. The germline gives CDR1 SGHTA, CDR2 FQGNSA. The CDR3 consists of 16 residues. The CDR3 region is CASSFPTGGHPGPQHF. As DNA, the CDR3 is TGTGCCAGCAGCTTTCCCACAGGAGGACACCCGGGTCCCCAGCATTTT.

This clonotype was seen more than once but under ten times. The J gene is TRBJ2-7, the V gene TRBV12-3 or TRBV12-4, with TRBD2 matching over 10 bases. This CDR3 comprises 19 residues. The trim removed 0 bases at V and 1 base at J, leaving 12 bases unmatched. The CDR3 coding sequence is TGTGCCAGCAGTTTAGCGTTCCCGGGGCTAGCGGGAGTGTCCTACGAGCAGTACTTC. Translating it yields CASSLAFPGLAGVSYEQYF.

This clonotype was seen ten or more times. One base away lies a much larger clone, so this may be a sequencing read error. The CDR3 loop reads CASSYSCEQYF. CDR3 nucleotide sequence: TGTGCCAGCAGTTACTCCTGCGAGCAGTACTTC. V usage is TRBV6-2 or TRBV6-3 and J usage is TRBJ2-7; D call uncertain. Per the germline V gene, CDR1 is MNHEY and CDR2 is SVGEGT. This CDR3 is 11 amino acids long.

This clonotype was seen only a few times. This chain connects TRBV4-3 to TRBJ1-2; 7 nucleotides match TRBD1. Trimming took 4 bases from V and 7 from J; bases not matched to a gene: 9. Germline V gene sequence: CDR1 LGHNA, CDR2 YSLEER. This CDR3 is built from 14 residues. The DNA for the CDR3 is TGCGCCAGCAGCCGTCAACAGGGGAACGGTGGCTACACCTTC. Translation: CASSRQQGNGGYTF.

This clonotype came up many times. The chain employs TRBV7-2 and TRBJ2-7; D is uncertain. Germline CDR1 and CDR2: SGHTA and FQGNSA. This CDR3 is built from 13 residues. Trimming took off 5 bases at V and 0 bases at J, with 8 bases between the two ends. CDR3 nucleotides: TGTGCCAGCAGCGTCTCATACTCCTACGAGCAGTACTTC. Amino acid sequence: CASSVSYSYEQYF.

The chain carries TRBV6-1 and TRBJ2-7; 12 nucleotides align to TRBD2. The junction had 2 bases not matched to a gene; V was cut back by 6 bases and J by 2 bases. Germline loops: CDR1 MNHNS, CDR2 SASEGT. This CDR3 spans 14 amino acids. Here the CDR3 reads CASRLAGGTYEQYF. CDR3 nucleotide sequence: TGTGCCAGCAGGCTAGCGGGAGGGACCTACGAGCAGTACTTC.

This clonotype has ten or more counts. J is TRBJ2-3 and V is TRBV5-5; D remains unclear. The CDR3 length is 16 residues. Germline loops: CDR1 SGHKS, CDR2 YYEKEE (reference sequence). Trimming pared 2 bases from V and 5 bases from J, leaving 18 bases between. The CDR3 DNA sequence: TGTGCCAGCAGCTTCGGCGATACGGGTACTAAAGATACGCAGTATTTT. Encoded protein: CASSFGDTGTKDTQYF.

This clonotype was counted at least ten times. V is TRBV2 and J is TRBJ2-1; D tentatively fits TRBD1 or TRBD2 (6 bases each). Germline CDR1 is SNHLY and CDR2 is FYNNEI. The CDR3 has 16 amino acids. The V gene lost 2 bases and the J gene lost 0 bases, with 11 bases spanning the gap. The CDR3 sequence: CASSERGASSYNEQFF. The CDR3 coding sequence is TGTGCCAGCAGTGAAAGGGGGGCAAGCTCCTACAATGAGCAGTTCTTC.

This clonotype has a handful of counts. The rearrangement links TRBV10-1 to TRBJ2-1; unclear D gene. CDR1 WNHNN and CDR2 SYGVQD come from the germline V gene (reference sequence). This CDR3 is built from 10 residues. Trimming removed 9 bases at V and 8 bases at J, with 8 bases between. The CDR3 here is CARRADEQFF. The DNA of the CDR3 is TGCGCCAGGAGAGCAGATGAGCAGTTCTTC.

This clonotype was seen only a few times. The chain carries TRBV4-1 and TRBJ1-2; maybe TRBD1 (5 bases). CDR3 length equals 16 residues. Germline V gene sequence: CDR1 MGHRA, CDR2 YSYEKL. V was clipped by 8 bases and J by 4 bases, with 23 bases between them. The CDR3 DNA reads as TGCGCCAGCTCCTCCCCCGCGCAGGGACGGGGCTATGGCTACACCTTC. This encodes CASSSPAQGRGYGYTF.

This clonotype showed up just once. This may be a read error, as it is one base from a much larger clone. The chain recombines TRBV12-3 or TRBV12-4 with TRBJ2-1; no definite D call. Trimming pared 9 bases from V and 2 bases from J, leaving 8 bases between. The CDR3 length is 12 residues. CDR3 sequence (DNA): TGTGCCAGAAGGTCGACCTACAATGAGCAGTTCTTC. This codes for CARRSTYNEQFF.

Many counts were recorded for this clonotype. The chain employs TRBV13 and TRBJ2-2; 7 nucleotides align to TRBD1. V lost 6 bases to trimming and J lost 5 bases; unmatched junction nucleotides: 9. CDR1 PRHDT and CDR2 FYEKMQ come from the germline V gene (reference sequence). The CDR3 totals 15 residues. The DNA for the CDR3 is TGTGCCAGCAGAACGACAGGGAGTTGGACCGGGGAGCTGTTTTTT. Protein sequence: CASRTTGSWTGELFF.

This clonotype was seen ten or more times. This chain links TRBV30 with TRBJ2-3; D remains ambiguous. The length of the CDR3 is 12 residues. V was shortened by 0 bases and J by 6 bases, with 7 bases between the two germline ends. Germline CDR1 is GTSNPN and CDR2 is SVGIG (reference sequence). DNA for the CDR3: TGTGCCTGGAGTGTGAGGCTGGATACGCAGTATTTT. Its protein is CAWSVRLDTQYF.

V usage is TRBV19 and J usage is TRBJ2-3; D perhaps matches TRBD2 (6 bases). Per germline, CDR1 LNHDA and CDR2 SQIVND (reference sequence). CDR3 length equals 14 residues. Deletions cut 3 bases from V and 2 bases from J, with 9 bases between. The CDR3 reads CASSMAGTTDTQYF. CDR3 DNA sequence: TGTGCCAGTAGTATGGCGGGGACCACAGATACGCAGTATTTT.

This clonotype was recorded a few times. This chain links TRBV12-3 or TRBV12-4 with TRBJ2-7; 11 nucleotides line up with TRBD2. The CDR3 sequence is 18 residues long. The ends lost 6 bases at V and 3 bases at J; junction bases unmatched: 16. For the CDR3, the DNA is TGTGCCAGCAGCTCCCGGGACGTCGGGACTAGCGGAATCTACGAGCAGTACTTC. Protein sequence: CASSSRDVGTSGIYEQYF.

The table lists this clonotype with many counts. The V gene is TRBV18, the J gene TRBJ2-1; 12 nucleotides line up with TRBD2. Unmatched junction bases numbered 14, after V lost 3 bases and J lost 8 bases. CDR1 and CDR2 from the germline V gene are KGHSH and LQKENI. The CDR3 is 18 residues long. CDR3 sequence reads: CASSPLTGTSGSTHEQFF. CDR3 sequence (DNA): TGTGCCAGCTCACCTCTAACCGGGACTAGCGGGTCGACCCATGAGCAGTTCTTC.

The sample holds a few counts of this clonotype. V usage is TRBV27 and J usage is TRBJ1-2; D may be TRBD1 (6 bases). The V gene lost 4 bases and the J gene lost 2 bases, with 17 bases spanning the gap. In germline, CDR1 is MNHEY, CDR2 SMNVEV (reference sequence). The length of the CDR3 is 16 residues. The chain's CDR3 is CASSSQRTERNYGYTF. The CDR3 DNA reads TGTGCCAGCAGTTCCCAGCGGACAGAGAGGAACTATGGCTACACCTTC.

The chain is built from TRBV5-4 and TRBJ2-1, with D perhaps being TRBD1 or TRBD2 (5 bases each). Germline CDR1 SGHNT, CDR2 YYREEE (reference sequence). This CDR3 has 12 residues. V was pared by 4 bases and J by 15 bases, with 17 bases between. The CDR3 reads CASSQVPGPPFF. The CDR3 DNA reads TGTGCCAGCAGCCAAGTCCCGGGACCCCCGTTCTTC.

V and J are TRBV29-1 and TRBJ1-2, with D uncertain. Trimming left V 4 bases short and J 7 bases short, with 1 base between. The CDR3 is 8 residues long. CDR1 is SQVTM, CDR2 ANQGSEA, per germline. CDR3 in DNA: TGCAGCGTTGCTGGCTACACCTTC. Its translation: CSVAGYTF.

This clonotype was seen ten or more times. The rearrangement uses TRBV20-1 and TRBJ1-5; D perhaps matches TRBD1 (5 bases). V was trimmed by 6 bases and J by 0 bases, leaving 18 bases between them. Germline CDR1 reads DFQATT; CDR2 reads SNEGSKA (reference sequence). CDR3 length equals 16 residues. In DNA form, the CDR3 reads TGCAGTGCCCTAGTGGGAGGGACCTATAGCAATCAGCCCCAGCATTTT. Protein sequence: CSALVGGTYSNQPQHF.